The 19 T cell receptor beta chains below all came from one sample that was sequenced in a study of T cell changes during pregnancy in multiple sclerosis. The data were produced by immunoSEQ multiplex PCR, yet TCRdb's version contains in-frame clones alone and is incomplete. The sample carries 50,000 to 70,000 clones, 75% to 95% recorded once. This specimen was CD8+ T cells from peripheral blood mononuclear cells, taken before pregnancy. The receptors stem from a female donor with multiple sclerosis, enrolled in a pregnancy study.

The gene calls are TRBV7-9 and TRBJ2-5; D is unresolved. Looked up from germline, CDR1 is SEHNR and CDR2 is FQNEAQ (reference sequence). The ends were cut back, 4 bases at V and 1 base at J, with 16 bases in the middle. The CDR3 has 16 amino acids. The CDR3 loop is CASSSRRPPTQETQYF. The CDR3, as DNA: TGTGCCAGCAGCTCGAGGCGGCCCCCCACCCAAGAGACCCAGTACTTC.

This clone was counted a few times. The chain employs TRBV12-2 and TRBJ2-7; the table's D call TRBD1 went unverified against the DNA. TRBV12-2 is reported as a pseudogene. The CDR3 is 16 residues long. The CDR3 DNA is TGTGCAAGTCGCCTTCCGTTCAGTTTTCCACCCTACGAGCAGTACTTC. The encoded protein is CASRLPFSFPPYEQYF.

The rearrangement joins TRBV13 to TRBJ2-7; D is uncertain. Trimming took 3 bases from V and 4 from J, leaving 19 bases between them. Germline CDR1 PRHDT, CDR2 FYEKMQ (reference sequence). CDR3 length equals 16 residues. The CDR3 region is CASSFAANPSVYEQYF. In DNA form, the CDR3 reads TGTGCCAGCAGCTTTGCCGCAAACCCGAGCGTTTACGAGCAGTACTTC.

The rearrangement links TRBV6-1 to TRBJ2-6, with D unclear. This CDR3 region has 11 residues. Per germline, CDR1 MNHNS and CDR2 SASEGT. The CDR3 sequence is CVAFGANVLTF. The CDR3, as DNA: TGTGTGGCTTTTGGGGCCAACGTCCTGACTTTC.

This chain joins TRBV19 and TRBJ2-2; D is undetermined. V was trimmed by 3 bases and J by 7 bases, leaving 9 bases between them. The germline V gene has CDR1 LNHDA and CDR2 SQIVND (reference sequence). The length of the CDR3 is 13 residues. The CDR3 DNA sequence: TGTGCCAGTAGTATTGGTTTGAGCGGGGAGCTGTTTTTT. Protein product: CASSIGLSGELFF.

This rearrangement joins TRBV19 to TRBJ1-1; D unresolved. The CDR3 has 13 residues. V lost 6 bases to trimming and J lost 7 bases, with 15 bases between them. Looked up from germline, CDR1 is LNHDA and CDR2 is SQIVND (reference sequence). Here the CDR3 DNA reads TGTGCCAGTAGAGACACGGATGTGGGTGAAGCTTTCTTT. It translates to CASRDTDVGEAFF.

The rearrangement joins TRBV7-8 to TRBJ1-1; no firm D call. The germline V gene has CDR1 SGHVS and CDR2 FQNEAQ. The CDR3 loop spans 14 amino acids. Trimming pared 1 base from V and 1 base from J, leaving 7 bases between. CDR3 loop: CASSLGGANTEAFF. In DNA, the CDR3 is TGTGCCAGCAGCTTAGGCGGAGCGAACACTGAAGCTTTCTTT. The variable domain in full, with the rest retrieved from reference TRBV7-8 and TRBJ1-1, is GAGVSQSPRYKVAKRGQDVALRCDPISGHVSLFWYQQALGQGPEFLTYFQNEAQLDKSGLPSDRFFAERPEGSVSTLKIQRTQQEDSAVYLCASSLGGANTEAFFGQGTRLTVV.

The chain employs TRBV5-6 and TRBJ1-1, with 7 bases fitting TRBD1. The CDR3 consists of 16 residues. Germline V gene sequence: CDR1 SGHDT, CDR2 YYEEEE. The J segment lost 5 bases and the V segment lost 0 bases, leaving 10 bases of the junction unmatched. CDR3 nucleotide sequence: TGTGCCAGCAGCTTGGGGACAGGAGCGAGGGGGACTGAAGCTTTCTTT. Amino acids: CASSLGTGARGTEAFF. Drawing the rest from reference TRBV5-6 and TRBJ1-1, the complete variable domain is DAGVTQSPTHLIKTRGQQVTLRCSPKSGHDTVSWYQQALGQGPQFIFQYYEEEERQRGNFPDRFSGHQFPNYSSELNVNALLLGDSALYLCASSLGTGARGTEAFFGQGTRLTVV.

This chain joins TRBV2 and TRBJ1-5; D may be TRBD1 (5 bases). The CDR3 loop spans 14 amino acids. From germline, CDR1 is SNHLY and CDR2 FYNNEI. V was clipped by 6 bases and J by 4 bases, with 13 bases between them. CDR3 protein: CASSPGVTNQPQHF. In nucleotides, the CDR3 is TGTGCCAGCAGCCCGGGGGTAACGAATCAGCCCCAGCATTTT.

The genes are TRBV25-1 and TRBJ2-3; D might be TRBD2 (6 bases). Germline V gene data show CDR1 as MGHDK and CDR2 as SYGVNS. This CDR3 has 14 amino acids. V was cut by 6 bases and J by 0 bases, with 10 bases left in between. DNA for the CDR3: TGTGCCAGCAGGCCCGGGACTAGCACAGATACGCAGTATTTT. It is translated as CASRPGTSTDTQYF.

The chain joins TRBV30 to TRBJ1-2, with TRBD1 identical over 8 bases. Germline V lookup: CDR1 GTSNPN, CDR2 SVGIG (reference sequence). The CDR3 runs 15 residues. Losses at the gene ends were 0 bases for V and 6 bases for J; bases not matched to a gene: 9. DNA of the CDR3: TGTGCCTGGAGTGTACAGGACAGGGTGGCCGATGGCTACACCTTC. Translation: CAWSVQDRVADGYTF.

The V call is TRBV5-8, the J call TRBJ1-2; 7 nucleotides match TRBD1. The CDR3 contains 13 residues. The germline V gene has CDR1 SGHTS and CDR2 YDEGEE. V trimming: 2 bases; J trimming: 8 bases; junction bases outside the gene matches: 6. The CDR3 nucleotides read TGTGCCAGCAGCTTCCCGACAGGGAACGGCTACACCTTC. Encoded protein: CASSFPTGNGYTF.

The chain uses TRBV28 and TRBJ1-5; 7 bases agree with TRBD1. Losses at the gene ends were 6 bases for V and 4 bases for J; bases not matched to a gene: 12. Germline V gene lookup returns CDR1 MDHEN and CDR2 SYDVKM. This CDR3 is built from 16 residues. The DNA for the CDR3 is TGTGCCAGCAGAGAAAGCCCCGGACAGGCGAATCAGCCCCAGCATTTT. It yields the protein CASRESPGQANQPQHF. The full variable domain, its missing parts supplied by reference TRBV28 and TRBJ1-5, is DVKVTQSSRYLVKRTGEKVFLECVQDMDHENMFWYRQDPGLGLRLIYFSYDVKMKEKGDIPEGYSVSREKKERFSLILESASTNQTSMYLCASRESPGQANQPQHFGDGTRLSIL.

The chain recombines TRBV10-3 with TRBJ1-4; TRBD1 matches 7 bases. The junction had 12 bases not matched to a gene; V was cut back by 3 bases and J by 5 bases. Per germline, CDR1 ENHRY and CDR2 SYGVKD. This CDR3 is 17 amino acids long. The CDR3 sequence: CAISDPPRTGTNEKLFF. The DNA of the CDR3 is TGTGCCATCAGTGACCCGCCAAGGACAGGTACAAATGAAAAACTGTTTTTT.

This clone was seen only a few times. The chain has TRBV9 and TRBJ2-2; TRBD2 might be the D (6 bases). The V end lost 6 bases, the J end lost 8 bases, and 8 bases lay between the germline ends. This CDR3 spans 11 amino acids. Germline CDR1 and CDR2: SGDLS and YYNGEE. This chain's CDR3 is CASTSGGELFF. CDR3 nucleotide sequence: TGTGCCAGCACAAGCGGGGGGGAGCTGTTTTTT.

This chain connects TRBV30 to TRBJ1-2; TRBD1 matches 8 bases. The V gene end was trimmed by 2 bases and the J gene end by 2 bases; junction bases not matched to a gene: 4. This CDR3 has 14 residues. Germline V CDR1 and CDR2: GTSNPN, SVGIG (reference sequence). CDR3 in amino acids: CAWSPRTGNYGYTF. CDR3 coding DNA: TGTGCCTGGAGTCCTCGGACAGGGAACTATGGCTACACCTTC.

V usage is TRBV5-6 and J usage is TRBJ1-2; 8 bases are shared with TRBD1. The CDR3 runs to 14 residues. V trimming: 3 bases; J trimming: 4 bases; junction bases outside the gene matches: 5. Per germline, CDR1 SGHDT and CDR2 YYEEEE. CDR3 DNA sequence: TGTGCCAGCAGCTCGGACAGGGTTTTCTATGGCTACACCTTC. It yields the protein CASSSDRVFYGYTF.

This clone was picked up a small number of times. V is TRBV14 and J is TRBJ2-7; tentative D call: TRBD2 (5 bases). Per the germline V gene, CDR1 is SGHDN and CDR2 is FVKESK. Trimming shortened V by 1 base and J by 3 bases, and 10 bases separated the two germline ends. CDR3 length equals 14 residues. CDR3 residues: CASSQVGLSYEQYF. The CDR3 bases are TGTGCCAGCAGCCAAGTCGGACTGAGCTACGAGCAGTACTTC. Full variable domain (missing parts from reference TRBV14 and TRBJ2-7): EAGVTQFPSHSVIEKGQTVTLRCDPISGHDNLYWYRRVMGKEIKFLLHFVKESKQDESGMPNNRFLAERTGGTYSTLKVQPAELEDSGVYFCASSQVGLSYEQYFGPGTRLTVT.

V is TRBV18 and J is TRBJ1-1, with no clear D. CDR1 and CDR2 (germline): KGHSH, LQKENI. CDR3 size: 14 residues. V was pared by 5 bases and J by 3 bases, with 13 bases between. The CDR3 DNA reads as TGTGCCAGCTCAAGTAGGCGGTTTCACACTGAAGCTTTCTTT. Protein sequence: CASSSRRFHTEAFF. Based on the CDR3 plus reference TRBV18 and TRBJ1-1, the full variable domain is NAGVMQNPRHLVRRRGQEARLRCSPMKGHSHVYWYRQLPEEGLKFMVYLQKENIIDESGMPKERFSAEFPKEGPSILRIQQVVRGDSAAYFCASSSRRFHTEAFFGQGTRLTVV.